The rows below give T cell receptor beta chains drawn from one sample of a study of shared clonotypes between healthy human individuals. The method was immunoSEQ multiplex PCR; TCRdb's version includes in-frame clones alone and lacks a portion of them. The table shows 550,000 to 700,000 clones, with around three quarters occurring only once. The sample taken for sequencing was memory CD4+ T cells sorted from blood. Receptors originate from a woman in her 30s in good health. CDR3s include the opening cysteine and the closing phenylalanine or tryptophan. D genes are given only for firm matches. A clone size is listed for some rows: how often the clone was seen (once, few, many), or a class if it is expanded.

d_gene: -; v_gene: TRBV6-1; abundance: -; j_gene: TRBJ2-7; CDR3nt: TGTGCCAGCAGTGAAGCGAGGCAGGGGACGTACGAGCAGTACTTC; CDR3aa: CASSEARQGTYEQYF
d_gene: -; v_gene: TRBV9; abundance: once; j_gene: TRBJ2-2; CDR3nt: TGTGCCAGCAGATCACAGGGATCCAACACCGGGGAGCTGTTTTTT; CDR3aa: CASRSQGSNTGELFF
d_gene: -; v_gene: TRBV25-1; abundance: few; j_gene: TRBJ2-1; CDR3nt: TGTGCCAGCAGGACGAGCGACGGAACCTACAATGAGCAGTTCTTC; CDR3aa: CASRTSDGTYNEQFF
d_gene: TRBD1; v_gene: TRBV5-1; abundance: many; j_gene: TRBJ2-7; CDR3nt: TGCGCCAGCAGTCCCGGGACAGGGACGCTCGAGCAGTACTTC; CDR3aa: CASSPGTGTLEQYF
d_gene: TRBD2; v_gene: TRBV2; abundance: -; j_gene: TRBJ2-1; CDR3nt: TGTGCCAGCAGTCCGGGACTAGCCAGTGGCTATGAGCAGTTCTTC; CDR3aa: CASSPGLASGYEQFF
d_gene: -; v_gene: TRBV6-4; abundance: many; j_gene: TRBJ2-2; CDR3nt: TGTGCCAGCAGTGACTCGACTGACACCGGGGAGCTGTTTTTT; CDR3aa: CASSDSTDTGELFF
d_gene: -; v_gene: TRBV10-2; abundance: -; j_gene: TRBJ1-4; CDR3nt: TGCGCCAGCAGTCTGACACGCGGTAATAATGAAAAACTGTTTTTT; CDR3aa: CASSLTRGNNEKLFF
d_gene: -; v_gene: TRBV10-3; abundance: -; j_gene: TRBJ1-2; CDR3nt: TGTGCCATCGGGGACTACACCTTC; CDR3aa: CAIGDYTF
d_gene: -; v_gene: TRBV5-1; abundance: -; j_gene: TRBJ1-1; CDR3nt: TGCGCCAGCAGCTTTTCGGGGGGCGCTGGGACTGAAGCTTTCTTT; CDR3aa: CASSFSGGAGTEAFF
d_gene: TRBD2; v_gene: TRBV2; abundance: -; j_gene: TRBJ2-7; CDR3nt: TGTGCCAGCAGGGTCCCGACTAGCGGGGGGACCTACGAGCAGTACTTC; CDR3aa: CASRVPTSGGTYEQYF
d_gene: -; v_gene: TRBV7-8; abundance: -; j_gene: TRBJ1-5; CDR3nt: TGTGCCAGCAGCTTCCAGGAGGACCAGCCCCAGCATTTT; CDR3aa: CASSFQEDQPQHF
d_gene: -; v_gene: TRBV29-1; abundance: -; j_gene: TRBJ1-1; CDR3nt: TGCAGCGTTGTACCTCTGAACACTGAAGCTTTCTTT; CDR3aa: CSVVPLNTEAFF
d_gene: -; v_gene: TRBV18; abundance: -; j_gene: TRBJ1-1; CDR3nt: TGTGCCAGCTCGGACCAGGGTAGCCCAAAAGCTTTCTTT; CDR3aa: CASSDQGSPKAFF
d_gene: TRBD2; v_gene: TRBV7-8; abundance: -; j_gene: TRBJ2-7; CDR3nt: TGTGCCAGCAGCTTACTAGCGGGAGCCGCCTACGAGCAGTACTTC; CDR3aa: CASSLLAGAAYEQYF
d_gene: TRBD1; v_gene: TRBV11-2; abundance: -; j_gene: TRBJ1-1; CDR3nt: TGTGCCAGCAGGGATGGACAGGGGCACACTGAAGCTTTCTTT; CDR3aa: CASRDGQGHTEAFF
d_gene: TRBD1; v_gene: TRBV9; abundance: -; j_gene: TRBJ2-3; CDR3nt: TGTGCCAGCAGCGTACAGGGGGCCACAGATACGCAGTATTTT; CDR3aa: CASSVQGATDTQYF
d_gene: TRBD1; v_gene: TRBV18; abundance: -; j_gene: TRBJ1-2; CDR3nt: TGTGCCAGCCGTGAGACAGGGGGGTATGGCTACACCTTC; CDR3aa: CASRETGGYGYTF
d_gene: -; v_gene: TRBV28; abundance: -; j_gene: TRBJ1-5; CDR3nt: TGTGCCAGCAGTTTAAATTGGGGGTATAGCAATCAGCCCCAGCATTTT; CDR3aa: CASSLNWGYSNQPQHF
d_gene: TRBD1; v_gene: TRBV15; abundance: -; j_gene: TRBJ2-2; CDR3nt: TGTGCCACCAGCACCTATTACAGGGGGACCACCGGGGAGCTGTTTTTT; CDR3aa: CATSTYYRGTTGELFF
d_gene: -; v_gene: TRBV5-4; abundance: -; j_gene: TRBJ1-2; CDR3nt: TGTGCCAGCAGCTCGGGACGCGCAACTATCGGCTACACCTTC; CDR3aa: CASSSGRATIGYTF
d_gene: -; v_gene: TRBV6-1; abundance: -; j_gene: TRBJ2-7; CDR3nt: TGTGCCAGCAGTGAAAGGGCTAGCGCCTCCTACGAGCAGTACTTC; CDR3aa: CASSERASASYEQYF
d_gene: -; v_gene: TRBV18; abundance: once; j_gene: TRBJ1-4; CDR3nt: TGTGCCAGCCATCAAGGACAAAATGAAAAACTGTTTTTT; CDR3aa: CASHQGQNEKLFF
d_gene: -; v_gene: TRBV5-1; abundance: few; j_gene: TRBJ2-1; CDR3nt: TGCGCCAGCAGCTTGGAGGTTTCCAGGAATGAGCAGTTCTTC; CDR3aa: CASSLEVSRNEQFF
d_gene: -; v_gene: TRBV9; abundance: -; j_gene: TRBJ2-2; CDR3nt: TGTGCCAGCAGCCCCCACCGGGTGAACACCGGGGAGCTGTTTTTT; CDR3aa: CASSPHRVNTGELFF
d_gene: TRBD1; v_gene: TRBV10-3; abundance: -; j_gene: TRBJ1-1; CDR3nt: TGTGCCATCAGTGAGTCAGGACAGGGTGAAGCTTTCTTT; CDR3aa: CAISESGQGEAFF
d_gene: -; v_gene: TRBV12-5; abundance: -; j_gene: TRBJ2-1; CDR3nt: TGTGCTAGTGCCCAAGACAGCTCCTACAATGAGCAGTTCTTC; CDR3aa: CASAQDSSYNEQFF
d_gene: TRBD2; v_gene: TRBV6-1; abundance: -; j_gene: TRBJ2-1; CDR3nt: TGTGGGACCCGACCGGGGACTAGCGGAGAGAAGCAGTTCTTC; CDR3aa: CGTRPGTSGEKQFF
d_gene: -; v_gene: TRBV28; abundance: -; j_gene: TRBJ1-2; CDR3nt: TGTGCCAGCAGGTTTCTTTTTTCCAACTATGGCTACACCTTC; CDR3aa: CASRFLFSNYGYTF
d_gene: -; v_gene: TRBV5-1; abundance: -; j_gene: TRBJ2-7; CDR3nt: TGCGCCAGCAGCTTGGTATTTATGCGTTCCGGGTCTTCCTACGAGCAGTACTTC; CDR3aa: CASSLVFMRSGSSYEQYF
d_gene: TRBD1; v_gene: TRBV28; abundance: -; j_gene: TRBJ1-5; CDR3nt: TGTGCCAGCAGTTTTCGTATGAGGGGGCTTCGTCAGCCCCAGCATTTT; CDR3aa: CASSFRMRGLRQPQHF
d_gene: -; v_gene: TRBV19; abundance: -; j_gene: TRBJ1-5; CDR3nt: TGTGCCAGTAGTATAACGGGGAAGCCCCAGCATTTT; CDR3aa: CASSITGKPQHF
d_gene: -; v_gene: TRBV19; abundance: -; j_gene: TRBJ1-5; CDR3nt: TGTGCCAGTAGTATAGTAGGACCGGCGGGTCAGCCCCAGCATTTT; CDR3aa: CASSIVGPAGQPQHF
d_gene: -; v_gene: TRBV6-5; abundance: -; j_gene: TRBJ2-1; CDR3nt: TGTGCCAGCAGAAATGACTACCGAGAGCAGTTCTTC; CDR3aa: CASRNDYREQFF
d_gene: -; v_gene: TRBV5-1; abundance: -; j_gene: TRBJ1-5; CDR3nt: TGCGCCAGCAGCTTGGGCCCTAATCAGCCCCAGCATTTT; CDR3aa: CASSLGPNQPQHF
d_gene: -; v_gene: TRBV19; abundance: once; j_gene: TRBJ2-5; CDR3nt: TGTGCCAGTAGTATGACGGGGGGCGCAGAGACCCAGTACTTC; CDR3aa: CASSMTGGAETQYF
d_gene: TRBD2; v_gene: TRBV27; abundance: -; j_gene: TRBJ2-7; CDR3nt: TGTGCCAGCAGTGCACTAGCGGTTAACTCCTACGAGCAGTACTTC; CDR3aa: CASSALAVNSYEQYF
d_gene: -; v_gene: TRBV6-6; abundance: many; j_gene: TRBJ2-5; CDR3nt: TGTGCCAGCAGTCAGCCGGGCCCCCAGGGGACCCAGTACTTC; CDR3aa: CASSQPGPQGTQYF
d_gene: TRBD2; v_gene: TRBV29-1; abundance: -; j_gene: TRBJ2-1; CDR3nt: TGCAGCGTTGCATCTAGCGGGAGTCGTGAGCAGTTCTTC; CDR3aa: CSVASSGSREQFF
d_gene: TRBD2; v_gene: TRBV6-1; abundance: -; j_gene: TRBJ2-1; CDR3nt: TGTGCCAGTCGGGCGGGGGGCGATGAGCAGTTCTTC; CDR3aa: CASRAGGDEQFF
d_gene: -; v_gene: TRBV10-3; abundance: -; j_gene: TRBJ1-5; CDR3nt: TGTGCCATCAGTGAGTCCAGCAATCAGCCCCAGCATTTT; CDR3aa: CAISESSNQPQHF
d_gene: -; v_gene: TRBV28; abundance: -; j_gene: TRBJ1-2; CDR3nt: TGTGCCAGCAATTTAGGGTTTTCTGGCTATGGCTACACCTTC; CDR3aa: CASNLGFSGYGYTF
d_gene: TRBD2; v_gene: TRBV4-1; abundance: -; j_gene: TRBJ2-1; CDR3nt: TGCGCCAGCAGCCAAGTTATTAGCGGGAGGTACGGTGAGCAGTTCTTC; CDR3aa: CASSQVISGRYGEQFF
d_gene: TRBD2; v_gene: TRBV5-1; abundance: -; j_gene: TRBJ2-7; CDR3nt: TGCGCCAGCAGCGGCGGACTAGCGGGGCCAAGTCACGAGCAGTACTTC; CDR3aa: CASSGGLAGPSHEQYF
d_gene: -; v_gene: TRBV12-5; abundance: few; j_gene: TRBJ2-7; CDR3nt: TGTGCTAGTGCCATTTGGGGAAGAACCTACGAGCAGTACTTC; CDR3aa: CASAIWGRTYEQYF
d_gene: -; v_gene: TRBV7-8; abundance: -; j_gene: TRBJ2-2; CDR3nt: TGTGCCAGCAGCCTCGGGGGCGCAGGCACCGGGGAGCTGTTTTTT; CDR3aa: CASSLGGAGTGELFF
d_gene: -; v_gene: TRBV10-3; abundance: once; j_gene: TRBJ2-5; CDR3nt: TGTGCCATCAGTGACCCCGGGACGGCAGGGAGAGAGACCCAGTACTTC; CDR3aa: CAISDPGTAGRETQYF
d_gene: -; v_gene: TRBV9; abundance: -; j_gene: TRBJ2-5; CDR3nt: TGTGCCAGCAGCGTAGGTTTAGGCAGGGGAGTTGGGGAGACCCAGTACTTC; CDR3aa: CASSVGLGRGVGETQYF
d_gene: -; v_gene: TRBV5-4; abundance: -; j_gene: TRBJ2-1; CDR3nt: TGTGCCAGCAGCTCGCCGACGCAGGGAAATGAGCAGTTCTTC; CDR3aa: CASSSPTQGNEQFF
d_gene: -; v_gene: TRBV18; abundance: -; j_gene: TRBJ2-6; CDR3nt: TGTGCCAGCTCACCCGACAGCTCTGGGGCCAACGTCCTGACTTTC; CDR3aa: CASSPDSSGANVLTF
d_gene: -; v_gene: TRBV10-3; abundance: -; j_gene: TRBJ1-4; CDR3nt: TGTGCCATCAGTGAAAGTTCCTGGGATAATGAAAAACTGTTTTTT; CDR3aa: CAISESSWDNEKLFF
d_gene: -; v_gene: TRBV18; abundance: -; j_gene: TRBJ2-7; CDR3nt: TGTGCCAGCTCAGGGAAACAGGGCCGCGAGCAGTACTTC; CDR3aa: CASSGKQGREQYF
d_gene: -; v_gene: TRBV11-3; abundance: -; j_gene: TRBJ2-7; CDR3nt: TGTGCCAGCAGCCTAAAAGACTCCTACGAGCAGTACTTC; CDR3aa: CASSLKDSYEQYF
d_gene: -; v_gene: TRBV19; abundance: -; j_gene: TRBJ2-7; CDR3nt: TGTGCCAGTTCTCTCCGGGCAGCGGAAACCTACGAGCAGTACTTC; CDR3aa: CASSLRAAETYEQYF